Described below is a single TCR beta chain sequence and its context. Its specificity is unknown. The sample is drawn from a study of human versus mouse CDR3 diversity and MHC coevolution. Study-wide results and caveats: Among all groups, most of the three human donors showed least clonal inequality.

Only in-frame clones appear in the TCRdb table, and some are missing; sequencing was by immunoSEQ multiplex PCR. Here the sample spans about 77,000 clones, less than 95% being singletons. Deletions cut 7 bases from V and 13 bases from J, with 17 bases between. The CDR3 sequence is 13 residues long. CDR1 is SEHNR, CDR2 FQNEAQ, per germline (reference sequence). The chain employs TRBV7-9 and TRBJ1-6, with D maybe TRBD1 (6 bases). The sample was naive CD4+ T cells from blood. Subset reported: CD45RO-negative CD62L-positive naive CD4 T cells. This receptor was obtained from a person between 25 and 70 years old in good health. The CDR3 is CASMGAELSPLHF. CDR3 nucleotide sequence: TGTGCCAGCATGGGGGCAGAGTTAAGCCCCCTCCACTTT.